A selection of T cell receptor beta chains follows, all from one sample in a study of regulatory T cells in long-lasting Graves disease. TCRdb recomputed calls from the multiplex PCR reads with MiXCR, one row per CDR3 protein. The repertoire has around 450,000 distinct CDR3 sequences, approximately 15% of them found once; the top ten carry approximately 7.6%. These data also featured in a second study, about T cells in Graves' hyperthyroidism and ophthalmopathy.

The sample consisted of peripheral blood mononuclear cells (PBMCs), taken at new diagnosis, from a patient treated with antithyroid drugs. The receptor source for this set is a woman between 35 and 50 years old with Graves disease. The CDR3 runs from the conserved cysteine through the conserved F or W.

16 TRBJ2-7 TRBV6-1 CASSEIGGGVAYEQYF
12 . TRBV11-2 CASSPKSYEQYF
14 TRBJ2-5 TRBV5-1 CASSLGLLQETQYF
14 TRBJ1-1 TRBV5-1 CASSSWGQNTEAFF
14 TRBJ2-1 TRBV2 CASTPRLAGDEQFF
16 TRBJ2-1 TRBV4-1 CASSQDPGTGGNEQFF
16 TRBJ1-6 TRBV5-1 CASSQTLGSYNSPLHF
13 TRBJ2-3 TRBV20-1 CSARVLAAYTQYF
13 TRBJ1-1 TRBV6-1 CASSRTGWTEAFF
12 TRBJ2-5 TRBV10-3 CAISATEETQYF
16 TRBJ1-1 TRBV6-2/TRBV6-3 CASSYYRGPGNTEAFF
16 TRBJ2-3 TRBV6-2/TRBV6-3 CASSYSMQGGGDTQYF
12 TRBJ2-1 TRBV7-2 CASRTADNEQFF
14 TRBJ1-1 TRBV6-2/TRBV6-3 CASSYMNMNTEAFF
15 TRBJ2-3 TRBV20-1 CSAREGVAGMDTQYF
15 TRBJ2-7 TRBV5-6 CASSPWTSGAYEQYF
16 TRBJ2-1 TRBV3-1 CASSRKTFRGYNEQFF
14 TRBJ1-2 TRBV6-1 CASTVTGTNLGYTF
15 TRBJ2-7 TRBV5-4 CASSFFSEGTGEQYF
11 TRBJ2-1 TRBV28 CASSYSQEQFF
13 TRBJ1-1 TRBV9 CASSEGGNTEAFF
20 TRBJ2-1 TRBV25-1 CASSEYFLAGAGKTYNEQFF
13 TRBJ2-3 TRBV7-9 CASRPGLAGAQLF
13 TRBJ1-2 TRBV18 CASSPDSNYGYTF
16 TRBJ2-3 TRBV12-3/TRBV12-4 CASSLGSGVSTDTQYF
15 TRBJ2-5 TRBV6-2/TRBV6-3 CASSPGTGGTETQYF
15 TRBJ2-7 TRBV7-2 CASSLAWTSGYEQYF
16 TRBJ2-1 TRBV29-1 CSVEDGGRSSYNEQFF
15 TRBJ2-1 TRBV19 CASRAFDRSYNEQFF
18 TRBJ2-2 TRBV28 CASSSGTGDLANTGELFF
18 TRBJ2-7 TRBV5-8 CASSFSPASIDRAYEQYF
16 TRBJ2-7 TRBV18 CASSPIRGQGYNEQYF
14 TRBJ2-7 TRBV7-3 CASSRTSGIGEQYF
14 TRBJ1-1 TRBV7-9 CASSLVFENTEAFF
16 TRBJ2-7 TRBV5-6 CASSPTATGIFHEQYF
14 TRBJ2-7 TRBV20-1 CSARDRRAAYEQYF
14 TRBJ2-7 TRBV4-3 CASSQDRAGYEQYF
19 TRBJ2-7 TRBV5-1 CASSNRVIAGEQRGYEQYF
14 TRBJ2-1 TRBV11-2 CASSSRTGDNEQFF
14 TRBJ1-1 TRBV3-1 CASSHTWGNTEAFF